This passage covers 31 T cell receptor beta chains from one sample sequenced in a study of T-cell memory formation after mild COVID-19. One entry per CDR3 protein, called by TCRdb with MiXCR from the 5' RACE reads. Altogether some 440,000 distinct CDR3 sequences are present, more than 20% being singletons, with the ten largest covering around 13%. The sample comprised PBMCs or a T cell subset sorted from them (not recorded which). Receptors were obtained from an adult woman who had mild COVID-19 (a few samples of this study predate the infection). Cell type and time point are not known.

The V call is TRBV24-1, the J call TRBJ2-5; perhaps TRBD2 as D (5 bases). The CDR3 sequence is 13 residues long. V was trimmed by 5 bases and J by 3 bases, leaving 9 bases between them. CDR1 KGHDR and CDR2 SFDVKD come from the germline V gene. The CDR3, as DNA: TGTGCCACCAGTGTCTACGGGGAAGAGACCCAGTACTTC. Amino acid sequence: CATSVYGEETQYF.

This clonotype was seen more than once but under ten times. V usage is TRBV12-3 or TRBV12-4 and J usage is TRBJ2-2, with TRBD2 identical over 10 bases. The CDR3 has 15 amino acids. Unmatched junction bases numbered 4, after V lost 2 bases and J lost 7 bases. CDR3 DNA: TGTGCCAGCAGTTTATTAGCGGGAGGTCTCGGGGAGCTGTTTTTT. This codes for CASSLLAGGLGELFF.

J is TRBJ2-2 and V is TRBV6-1, with 9 bases aligning to TRBD1. Germline V lookup: CDR1 MNHNS, CDR2 SASEGT. CDR3 size: 13 residues. V shed 10 bases, J shed 6 bases, and the junction held 6 bases outside the gene matches. The CDR3 loop reads CATGQGISGELFF. The CDR3 region has the DNA TGTGCCACAGGACAGGGGATTTCCGGGGAGCTGTTTTTT.

V usage is TRBV7-3 and J usage is TRBJ1-2; D is ambiguous. The CDR3 loop spans 13 amino acids. The V end lost 0 bases, the J end lost 5 bases, and 7 bases lay between the germline ends. Germline assignment: CDR1 SGHTA and CDR2 FQGTGA. The CDR3 sequence: CASSLTTDYGYTF. The CDR3 region has the DNA TGTGCCAGCAGCTTAACCACCGATTATGGCTACACCTTC.

The V gene is TRBV5-6, the J gene TRBJ2-3; 8 bases match TRBD1. With V trimmed by 4 bases and J by 0 bases, 7 bases remained unmatched. This CDR3 has 16 residues. The germline V gene encodes CDR1 SGHDT and CDR2 YYEEEE. CDR3 sequence: CASSTRQGSSTDTQYF. CDR3 nucleotide sequence: TGTGCCAGCAGCACGCGACAGGGGAGTAGCACAGATACGCAGTATTTT. Full variable domain (remainder filled in from reference TRBV5-6 and TRBJ2-3): DAGVTQSPTHLIKTRGQQVTLRCSPKSGHDTVSWYQQALGQGPQFIFQYYEEEERQRGNFPDRFSGHQFPNYSSELNVNALLLGDSALYLCASSTRQGSSTDTQYFGPGTRLTVL.

Only a few counts were recorded for this clonotype. The genes are TRBV6-1 and TRBJ2-4; the D gene is possibly TRBD1 (6 bases). The CDR3 sequence is 14 residues long. CDR1 and CDR2 from the germline V gene are MNHNS and SASEGT. Trimming removed 2 bases from V and 8 bases from J, with 13 bases in between. The CDR3 spells CASSETVRGDIQYF. The CDR3 DNA reads as TGTGCCAGCAGTGAAACTGTCAGGGGAGACATTCAGTACTTC.

The rearrangement links TRBV19 to TRBJ2-2; D ambiguous. The CDR3 is 14 residues long. Looked up from germline, CDR1 is LNHDA and CDR2 is SQIVND (reference sequence). Deletions cut 4 bases from V and 4 bases from J, with 10 bases between. The CDR3 spells CASSTGLSTGELFF. CDR3 sequence (DNA): TGTGCCAGTAGTACGGGCTTGTCCACCGGGGAGCTGTTTTTT. Looking up the rest from reference TRBV19 and TRBJ2-2 gives the full variable domain: DGGITQSPKYLFRKEGQNVTLSCEQNLNHDAMYWYRQDPGQGLRLIYYSQIVNDFQKGDIAEGYSVSREKKESFPLTVTSAQKNPTAFYLCASSTGLSTGELFFGEGSRLTVL.

This clonotype occurred a few times. The chain carries TRBV29-1 and TRBJ1-1; 9 bases are shared with TRBD1. Germline V gene data show CDR1 as SQVTM and CDR2 as ANQGSEA. Germline trimming cut 5 bases from V and 5 bases from J; bases unmatched to any gene: 6. The CDR3 is 13 amino acids. CDR3 residues: CSVSRTGETEAFF. The CDR3 coding sequence is TGCAGCGTTTCCAGGACAGGGGAGACTGAAGCTTTCTTT.

The table lists this clonotype with many counts. The chain employs TRBV4-3 and TRBJ2-1; the match to TRBD2 covers 11 bases. With V trimmed by 4 bases and J by 10 bases, 6 bases remained unmatched. The length of the CDR3 is 14 residues. Looked up from germline, CDR1 is LGHNA and CDR2 is YSLEER. The CDR3 is CASSRTGLAAEQFF. CDR3 in DNA: TGCGCCAGCAGCCGAACGGGACTAGCGGCCGAGCAGTTCTTC.

The chain is built from TRBV7-6 and TRBJ2-5, with D maybe TRBD2 (6 bases). Trimming pared 1 base from V and 1 base from J, leaving 13 bases between. CDR1 and CDR2 (germline): SGHVS, FNYEAQ. The CDR3 consists of 16 residues. CDR3 protein: CASSLGSGTLQETQYF. CDR3 nucleotide sequence: TGTGCCAGCAGCTTAGGGTCCGGGACTCTCCAAGAGACCCAGTACTTC.

The chain employs TRBV30 and TRBJ1-3, with D possibly being TRBD1 (6 bases). The V gene lost 3 bases and the J gene lost 4 bases, with 10 bases spanning the gap. Germline CDR1 reads GTSNPN; CDR2 reads SVGIG (reference sequence). The CDR3 has 13 amino acids. The CDR3 nucleotides are TGTGCCTGGAGACAGGGACCCGGAAACACCATATATTTT. Translation: CAWRQGPGNTIYF.

This clonotype was counted between two and nine times. CDR3 coding DNA: TGTGCCAGCAGTCCCCAGACTAGGGGGATCACAGATACGCAGTATTTT. This sequence encodes CASSPQTRGITDTQYF. This rearrangement joins TRBV6-6 to TRBJ2-3, with D tentatively TRBD1 or TRBD2 (6 bases each). This CDR3 comprises 16 residues. Germline CDR1 reads MNHNY; CDR2 reads SVGAGI (reference sequence). Deletions cut 5 bases from V and 2 bases from J, with 17 bases between.

This clonotype was seen more than once but under ten times. J is TRBJ2-7 and V is TRBV4-1; 12 bases fit TRBD2. The CDR3 length is 15 residues. Trimming removed 4 bases from V and 5 bases from J; junction bases left unmatched: 6. Germline CDR1 MGHRA, CDR2 YSYEKL. CDR3: CASSPELAGGDEQYF. DNA for the CDR3: TGCGCCAGCAGCCCCGAACTAGCGGGGGGAGACGAGCAGTACTTC.

This clonotype was observed a handful of times. J is TRBJ2-1 and V is TRBV5-1; a weak D match, TRBD2 (7 bases). The V and J ends lost 6 bases and 7 bases respectively, with 20 bases between them. The germline CDR1 and CDR2 sequences are SGHRS and YFSETQ. The CDR3 loop spans 15 amino acids. The DNA of the CDR3 is TGCGCCAGCAACCAATACGGGGGGCGCGAGAATGAGCAGTTCTTC. Its translation: CASNQYGGRENEQFF.

This clonotype was detected only a few times. This chain links TRBV14 with TRBJ2-1, with D tentatively TRBD2 (5 bases). Trimming took off 2 bases at V and 8 bases at J, with 16 bases between the two ends. The germline V gene encodes CDR1 SGHDN and CDR2 FVKESK. The CDR3 length is 15 residues. This CDR3 reads CASSQPPRTRDEQFF. As DNA, the CDR3 is TGTGCCAGCAGCCAACCCCCGCGGACTCGGGATGAGCAGTTCTTC.

In this sample, this clonotype turned up a few times. The V and J genes are TRBV5-1 and TRBJ2-2; the match to TRBD1 covers 9 bases. This CDR3 region has 18 residues. Trimming took 3 bases from V and 5 from J; bases not matched to a gene: 14. CDR1 SGHRS and CDR2 YFSETQ come from the germline V gene. CDR3 residues: CASSSYYRGRVTTGELFF. The CDR3 DNA reads TGCGCCAGCAGCTCCTACTACAGGGGGCGCGTTACGACCGGGGAGCTGTTTTTT.

This clonotype was counted between two and nine times. This chain links TRBV29-1 with TRBJ1-3; weak D call: TRBD1 (6 bases). The CDR3 totals 13 residues. Trimming removed 3 bases at V and 6 bases at J, with 12 bases between. Germline CDR1 is SQVTM and CDR2 is ANQGSEA. The chain's CDR3 is CSVEGRGINTIYF. The CDR3, as DNA: TGCAGCGTTGAGGGCAGGGGTATAAACACCATATATTTT.

This clonotype appeared a few times. V is TRBV3-1 and J is TRBJ2-7; D is possibly TRBD1 (6 bases). CDR3 size: 17 residues. Germline V CDR1 and CDR2: LGHDT, YNNKEL (reference sequence). V was cut by 0 bases and J by 1 base, with 16 bases left in between. The CDR3 region is CASSQDVTGRVSYEQYF. CDR3 sequence (DNA): TGTGCCAGCAGCCAAGATGTTACAGGGCGGGTGTCCTACGAGCAGTACTTC.

The chain has TRBV7-2 and TRBJ2-7; a possible D gene is TRBD1 (6 bases). The CDR3 runs to 14 residues. Germline V CDR1 and CDR2: SGHTA, FQGNSA. Trimming took 4 bases from V and 8 from J, leaving 18 bases between them. The CDR3 here is CASSSPGTILQQYF. DNA of the CDR3: TGTGCCAGCAGCTCGCCCGGGACAATTCTCCAGCAGTACTTC.

This chain links TRBV29-1 with TRBJ2-5; possibly TRBD1 for D (5 bases). Germline V CDR1 and CDR2: SQVTM, ANQGSEA. V was cut by 3 bases and J by 2 bases, with 22 bases left in between. The CDR3 spans 17 residues. Written as DNA, the CDR3 is TGCAGCGTTGATACCAGGGAATTAGCCAATCCTCAAGAGACCCAGTACTTC. Translating gives CSVDTRELANPQETQYF.

The chain combines TRBV6-4 with TRBJ2-7; 9 bases align to TRBD2. CDR1 and CDR2 from the germline V gene are MRHNA and SNTAGT. V dropped 0 bases and J dropped 2; count of bases not matched to a gene: 2. The CDR3 is 15 residues long. CDR3 protein: CASSDSREGPYEQYF. The CDR3 nucleotides read TGTGCCAGCAGTGACTCGCGGGAGGGCCCCTACGAGCAGTACTTC.

This clonotype has a count of ten or more. The chain has TRBV5-5 and TRBJ2-2; 9 positions match TRBD1. CDR1 and CDR2 from the germline V gene are SGHKS and YYEKEE (reference sequence). The ends lost 4 bases at V and 5 bases at J; junction bases unmatched: 6. The CDR3 is 15 residues long. DNA for the CDR3: TGTGCCAGCAGCCCCGGGACAGGGAAAACCGGGGAGCTGTTTTTT. This gives the protein CASSPGTGKTGELFF. The whole variable domain, remainder taken from reference TRBV5-5 and TRBJ2-2, is DAGVTQSPTHLIKTRGQQVTLRCSPISGHKSVSWYQQVLGQGPQFIFQYYEKEERGRGNFPDRFSARQFPNYSSELNVNALLLGDSALYLCASSPGTGKTGELFFGEGSRLTVL.

The chain links TRBV7-6 to TRBJ2-7, with TRBD1 as a possible D gene (6 bases). Trimming took off 4 bases at V and 6 bases at J, with 19 bases between the two ends. The V gene's germline CDR1 is SGHVS and CDR2 FNYEAQ. CDR3 size: 15 residues. As DNA, the CDR3 is TGTGCCAGCAGCTCCCAACCGTACAGGGACGGCGAGCAGTACTTC. Translation gives CASSSQPYRDGEQYF.

There are a few counts of this clonotype. V usage is TRBV5-4 and J usage is TRBJ2-7, with 15 bases matching TRBD2. V lost 4 bases to trimming and J lost 2 bases; unmatched junction nucleotides: 7. The CDR3 sequence is 17 residues long. Germline V CDR1 and CDR2: SGHNT, YYREEE (reference sequence). The CDR3 bases are TGTGCCAGCAGCCTCGGGACTAGCGGGAGGACGACCTACGAGCAGTACTTC. Amino acid sequence: CASSLGTSGRTTYEQYF. The full variable domain, rest sourced from reference TRBV5-4 and TRBJ2-7, is ETGVTQSPTHLIKTRGQQVTLRCSSQSGHNTVSWYQQALGQGPQFIFQYYREEENGRGNFPPRFSGLQFPNYSSELNVNALELDDSALYLCASSLGTSGRTTYEQYFGPGTRLTVT.

The chain carries TRBV5-5 and TRBJ2-5, with 8 bases aligning to TRBD2. Losses at the gene ends were 4 bases for V and 6 bases for J; bases not matched to a gene: 14. This CDR3 has 16 amino acids. Germline-derived CDR1 and CDR2 are SGHKS and YYEKEE (reference sequence). The CDR3 region is CASSVDSGGLRKTQYF. The DNA for the CDR3 is TGTGCCAGCAGCGTGGACAGCGGGGGCCTCAGGAAGACCCAGTACTTC.

This clonotype has just a few counts. The chain is built from TRBV5-1 and TRBJ2-2; D call uncertain. Germline V gene sequence: CDR1 SGHRS, CDR2 YFSETQ. Trimming pared 0 bases from V and 5 bases from J, leaving 8 bases between. The CDR3 runs to 14 residues. CDR3 sequence (DNA): TGCGCCAGCAGCTTGGGGCAGCCAACCGGGGAGCTGTTTTTT. As protein: CASSLGQPTGELFF.

This chain connects TRBV12-3 or TRBV12-4 to TRBJ1-1, with 7 positions matching TRBD1. This CDR3 contains 13 residues. Germline trimming cut 6 bases from V and 3 bases from J; bases unmatched to any gene: 4. The CDR3, as DNA: TGTGCCAGCAGGAGGACAGGCTACACTGAAGCTTTCTTT. It is translated as CASRRTGYTEAFF.

The J gene is TRBJ2-3, the V gene TRBV11-2, with 7 bases fitting TRBD1. Germline values: CDR1 SGHAT, CDR2 FQNNGV. This CDR3 comprises 15 residues. The V gene end was trimmed by 5 bases and the J gene end by 8 bases; junction bases not matched to a gene: 13. The CDR3 DNA sequence: TGTGCCAGCAGCCCCCCAGAGGGGGCCCGGGGTACGCAGTATTTT. Its protein is CASSPPEGARGTQYF.

The table lists this clonotype with a few counts. The V gene is TRBV12-3 or TRBV12-4, the J gene TRBJ2-5, with 10 bases aligning to TRBD2. The length of the CDR3 is 15 residues. V was pared by 6 bases and J by 4 bases, with 8 bases of the junction left unmatched. The CDR3 DNA follows: TGTGCCAGCAGCCACGAACTAGCGGGGCGAGAGACCCAGTACTTC. This codes for CASSHELAGRETQYF.

The genes are TRBV30 and TRBJ1-1; a weak D match, TRBD1 (6 bases). The V end was cut by 4 bases, the J end by 10 bases, with 19 bases between. Per the germline V gene, CDR1 is GTSNPN and CDR2 is SVGIG (reference sequence). The length of the CDR3 is 13 residues. In nucleotides, the CDR3 is TGTGCCTGGAACCGGGACACATCTGTTGGAGCTTTCTTT. This encodes CAWNRDTSVGAFF. Based on the CDR3 plus reference TRBV30 and TRBJ1-1, the full variable domain is SQTIHQWPATLVQPVGSPLSLECTVEGTSNPNLYWYRQAAGRGLQLLFYSVGIGQISSEVPQNLSASRPQDRQFILSSKKLLLSDSGFYLCAWNRDTSVGAFFGQGTRLTVV.

The chain joins TRBV7-9 to TRBJ2-7; maybe TRBD2 (6 bases). Germline V gene data show CDR1 as SEHNR and CDR2 as FQNEAQ (reference sequence). The CDR3 extends over 16 amino acids. V was cut by 5 bases and J by 1 base, with 18 bases left in between. This CDR3 is CASSPRRGRSSYEQYF. The CDR3 region has the DNA TGTGCCAGCAGCCCTCGGAGAGGGAGGAGTTCCTACGAGCAGTACTTC.